A selection of T cell receptor beta chains follows, all from one sample in a study of blood T cells in healthy people across ages. TCRdb re-called the 5' RACE reads with MiXCR, one entry per CDR3 protein. The sample comprises about 1.6 million distinct CDR3 sequences, roughly 30% of which are singletons, and about 10% rests with the top ten. The sequenced sample consisted of blood. The receptors originated from a woman aged 30 to 39 in good health. Both conserved end residues are part of each CDR3. The D gene is left open where the match is weak. The size of a clone is reported for some rows only, either as once, few or many, or as a class for expanded clones.

j_gene	v_gene	abundance	d_gene	CDR3aa	CDR3nt
TRBJ2-1	TRBV7-9	few	NA	CASRPRRGGATEQFF	TGTGCCAGCAGACCCCGAAGGGGGGGGGCCACTGAGCAGTTCTTC
TRBJ2-5	TRBV6-2/TRBV6-3	NA	NA	CASSYLVQETQYF	TGTGCCAGCAGTTACCTAGTCCAAGAGACCCAGTACTTC
TRBJ2-7	TRBV9	many	NA	CASSGGSEQYF	TGTGCCAGCAGCGGGGGGAGCGAGCAGTACTTC
TRBJ1-5	TRBV30	NA	TRBD1	CAWSEGAIGNQPQHF	TGTGCCTGGAGTGAGGGGGCTATCGGCAATCAGCCCCAGCATTTT
TRBJ2-7	TRBV6-1	NA	NA	CASSDAVWESEQYF	TGTGCCAGCAGTGATGCTGTTTGGGAAAGCGAGCAGTACTTC
TRBJ2-3	TRBV7-9	once	NA	CATPAGLSADTQYF	TGTGCCACACCCGCAGGACTGAGCGCAGATACGCAGTATTTT
TRBJ2-5	TRBV20-1	NA	NA	CSARDPWGASQETQYF	TGCAGTGCTAGAGATCCGTGGGGGGCCTCCCAGGAGACCCAGTACTTC
TRBJ1-1	TRBV30	NA	NA	CAWSPGPRNEAFF	TGTGCCTGGAGTCCGGGACCCCGGAATGAAGCTTTCTTT
TRBJ1-1	TRBV6-5	NA	NA	CASRRWDTEAFF	TGTGCCAGCAGAAGATGGGACACTGAAGCTTTCTTT
TRBJ2-1	TRBV27	once	TRBD2	CAGSLLGSGRVNEQFF	TGTGCCGGCAGTTTATTGGGGAGCGGGAGGGTCAATGAGCAGTTCTTC
TRBJ2-2	TRBV29-1	NA	NA	CSTRTFGELFF	TGCAGCACTAGAACCTTCGGGGAGCTGTTTTTT
TRBJ2-5	TRBV5-1	few	NA	CASSWAGNQETQYF	TGCGCCAGCAGCTGGGCGGGAAACCAAGAGACCCAGTACTTC
TRBJ2-3	TRBV20-1	NA	NA	CSAFDRTSTDTQYF	TGCAGTGCATTCGACAGGACTTCCACAGATACGCAGTATTTT
TRBJ2-7	TRBV4-1	few	TRBD2	CASSLSTSGGSLAEQYF	TGCGCCAGCAGCCTTTCGACTAGCGGGGGCTCCCTCGCCGAGCAGTACTTC
TRBJ2-1	TRBV7-8	once	NA	CASSRLGGPVGEQFF	TGCGCCAGCAGCCGACTCGGGGGGCCCGTAGGTGAGCAGTTCTTC
TRBJ2-5	TRBV9	few	TRBD2	CASSVGPAGHQETQYF	TGTGCCAGCAGCGTAGGGCCAGCGGGACACCAAGAGACCCAGTACTTC
TRBJ1-2	TRBV28	NA	NA	CASIRGRDYGYTF	TGTGCCAGCATTCGCGGTCGAGACTATGGCTACACCTTC